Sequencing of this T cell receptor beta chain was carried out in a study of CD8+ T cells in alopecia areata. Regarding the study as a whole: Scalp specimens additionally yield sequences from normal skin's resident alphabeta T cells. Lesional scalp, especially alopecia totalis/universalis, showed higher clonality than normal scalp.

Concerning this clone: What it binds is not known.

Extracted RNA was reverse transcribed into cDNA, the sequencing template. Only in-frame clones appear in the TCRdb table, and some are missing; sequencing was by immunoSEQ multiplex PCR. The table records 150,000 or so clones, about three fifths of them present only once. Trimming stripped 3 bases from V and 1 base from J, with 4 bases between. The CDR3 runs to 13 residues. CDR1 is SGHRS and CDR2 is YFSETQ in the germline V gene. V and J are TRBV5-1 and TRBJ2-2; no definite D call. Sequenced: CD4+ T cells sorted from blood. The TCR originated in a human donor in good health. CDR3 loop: CASSSGNTGELFF. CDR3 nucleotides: TGCGCCAGCAGCTCAGGGAACACCGGGGAGCTGTTTTTT.